Sequencing of this T cell receptor beta chain was carried out in a study of blood T cell repertoires in COVID-19. Across the whole study: Samples of COVID-19 (acute and convalescent) were obtained from the United States, Italy and Spain.

Per germline, CDR1 MGHRA and CDR2 YSYEKL. V shed 4 bases and J shed 8 bases, with 20 bases lying between them. The CDR3 has 15 amino acids. Source study methods: Reference gene primers were amplified, and this amplification served to estimate nucleated cell counts. The method was immunoSEQ multiplex PCR; TCRdb's version includes in-frame clones alone and lacks a portion of them. V, J and clone size were drawn from that table, and D and trimming were deduced from the DNA. The sample holds about 300,000 clones; under 90% are singletons and the top ten take over 8.5%. Specimen: peripheral blood. The rearrangement links TRBV4-1 to TRBJ1-2, with TRBD1 as a possible D gene (6 bases). The origin of this receptor is a woman aged 50 to 60 who had recovered from COVID-19. The CDR3 nucleotides are TGCGCCAGCAGCCCCCTATCGACAGGCCCGGAGGGCTACACCTTC. This sequence encodes CASSPLSTGPEGYTF.